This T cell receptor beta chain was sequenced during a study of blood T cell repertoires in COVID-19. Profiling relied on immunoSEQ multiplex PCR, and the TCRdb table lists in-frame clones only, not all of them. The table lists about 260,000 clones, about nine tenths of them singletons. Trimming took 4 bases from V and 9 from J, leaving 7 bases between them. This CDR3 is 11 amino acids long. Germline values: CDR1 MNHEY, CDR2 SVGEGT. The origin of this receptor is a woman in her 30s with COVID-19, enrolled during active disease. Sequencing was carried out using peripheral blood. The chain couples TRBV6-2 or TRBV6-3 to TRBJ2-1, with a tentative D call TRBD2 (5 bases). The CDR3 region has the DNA TGTGCCAGCAGTTCGAGGGCTGAGCAGTTCTTC. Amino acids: CASSSRAEQFF.